This TCR beta chain was recorded in a study of early T cells in non-severe SARS-CoV-2 infection. Overall study: The input, bulk RNA from unsorted whole blood, was sequenced, and chains were unpaired.

TCRdb reprocessed the 5' RACE reads with MiXCR, giving one entry per CDR3 protein. The table shows about 49,000 distinct CDR3 sequences, with 5.5% to 6.5% occurring only once. CDR3 length: 16 amino acids. The ends were cut back, 2 bases at V and 0 bases at J, with 11 bases in the middle. The germline V gene encodes CDR1 MNHEY and CDR2 SVGAGI. The sample consisted of whole blood, taken at baseline. The clonotype comes from an adult who was a healthcare worker with PCR-confirmed SARS-CoV-2 infection or an uninfected control (not recorded which). The V and J genes are TRBV6-5 and TRBJ1-3; D possibly corresponds to TRBD1 (6 bases). The CDR3 sequence: CASSYAGAASGNTIYF. The CDR3 DNA reads TGTGCCAGCAGTTACGCAGGGGCGGCCTCTGGAAACACCATATATTTT.